The clone carrying this TCR beta chain showed up just a few times. Its matching antigen is unknown. Primers: 60 Vbeta forward and 13 Jbeta reverse. TCRdb keeps only in-frame clones here, not all; method: immunoSEQ multiplex PCR. The sample records 140,000 or so clones, less than 10% being singletons. This sample was included in a study of cytomegalovirus exposure and HLA in healthy donors. Study observations and caveats: When a later analysis compared HLA-associated TCR beta chains with equally common others, the HLA-associated chains turned out to be more clonally expanded and to have lower generation probabilities. Sequencing had likely introduced a cluster of highly shared sequence variants as an artifact. Cytomegalovirus-associated TCR beta chains were listed, numbering around 150.

This CDR3 is built from 14 residues. CDR1 and CDR2 from the germline V gene are SGHDT and YYEEEE. V lost 2 bases, J lost 9 bases, and 12 bases lay in between. This receptor was obtained from a male donor in good health and CMV-seronegative. Sequencing was carried out using PBMCs. The rearrangement links TRBV5-6 to TRBJ1-6, with a possible D match to TRBD1 (6 bases). The CDR3 loop is CASSLRTRGSPLHF. The CDR3, as DNA: TGTGCCAGCAGCTTAAGGACCAGGGGTTCACCCCTCCACTTT.